This T cell receptor beta chain was sequenced for a study of response to subunit inactivated influenza vaccine. Study conclusions and caveats: New T cells are recruited in small numbers by each seasonal influenza vaccination, according to the authors' suggestion.

V dropped 4 bases and J dropped 1; count of bases not matched to a gene: 13. CDR3 length equals 18 residues. CDR1 is LGHDT, CDR2 YNNKEL, per germline (reference sequence). As for this clonotype: Antigen: not known.

Via MiXCR, TCRdb re-called the RT-PCR reads, giving one row per CDR3 protein. The sample lists approximately 500,000 distinct CDR3 sequences, 13% occurring once. V is TRBV3-1 and J is TRBJ2-5, with 9 bases that match TRBD2. The clonotype comes from a man aged 45 to 65 who received an inactivated influenza vaccine. The source material was PBMCs from blood, sampled 40 to 50 days after vaccination. CDR3 protein: CASSPGQTSGPTQETQYF. DNA for the CDR3: TGTGCCAGCAGCCCGGGACAAACTAGCGGGCCCACCCAAGAGACCCAGTACTTC.